The rows below give T cell receptor beta chains drawn from one sample of a study of T cell responses to AZD1222 COVID-19 vaccine. TCRdb keeps only in-frame clones here, not all; method: immunoSEQ multiplex PCR. Of 130,000 to 150,000 clones in the sample, just over 90% were seen once. The specimen was peripheral blood, collected on day 0 of MenACWY control vaccination. These receptors came from an adult in good health. The CDR3 runs from the conserved cysteine through the conserved F or W. A D gene is named only where the DNA matches it firmly. Rows give clone size only sometimes, using once, few, many, or a class for an expanded clone.

V: TRBV30
J: TRBJ2-7
length: 13
size: -
D: -
DNA: TGTGCCTGGATGCCAGAGAGCTCCTACGAGCAGTACTTC
CDR3: CAWMPESSYEQYF

V: TRBV9
J: TRBJ2-1
length: 12
size: -
D: -
DNA: TGTGCCAGCAGCGTAGGGGAAAGTGAGCAGTTCTTC
CDR3: CASSVGESEQFF

V: TRBV27
J: TRBJ1-1
length: 14
size: once
D: -
DNA: TGTGCCAGCAGTTTATTTGTGGGGAGCACTGAAGCTTTCTTT
CDR3: CASSLFVGSTEAFF

V: TRBV19
J: TRBJ2-6
length: 15
size: -
D: -
DNA: TGTGCCCGTACGGGAGCCAGCTCTGGGGCCAACGTCCTGACTTTC
CDR3: CARTGASSGANVLTF

V: TRBV30
J: TRBJ1-6
length: 14
size: -
D: -
DNA: TGTGCCTGGAGTGTACTGGCCGGGCATTCACCCCTCCACTTT
CDR3: CAWSVLAGHSPLHF

V: TRBV6-5
J: TRBJ1-1
length: 11
size: -
D: TRBD1
DNA: TGTGCCAGCAGTAACAGGGGGGCGGCTTTCTTT
CDR3: CASSNRGAAFF

V: TRBV28
J: TRBJ1-2
length: 11
size: -
D: -
DNA: TGTGCTAAGACAAGGGGCCAAGCCTTGGAGTTC
CDR3: CAKTRGQALEF

V: TRBV5-1
J: TRBJ1-2
length: 14
size: -
D: -
DNA: TGCGCCAGCAGCTTGGGGGCGACAGATAATGGCTACACCTTC
CDR3: CASSLGATDNGYTF

V: TRBV2
J: TRBJ2-7
length: 13
size: -
D: -
DNA: TGTGCCAGCAGGCAGGGGGGATCGGGGGAGCAGTACTTC
CDR3: CASRQGGSGEQYF

V: TRBV21-1
J: TRBJ2-7
length: 14
size: -
D: -
DNA: TGTGCCAGCAGCAAGGGACAGGGGACCTACGAGCAGTACTTC
CDR3: CASSKGQGTYEQYF

V: TRBV5-1
J: TRBJ1-1
length: 15
size: -
D: -
DNA: TGCGCCAGCAGCCCAACCGGACGGGGAAACACTGAAGCTTTCTTT
CDR3: CASSPTGRGNTEAFF

V: TRBV28
J: TRBJ1-1
length: 12
size: -
D: -
DNA: TGTGCCAGCCACATGGGACATTCCGAAGCTTTCTTT
CDR3: CASHMGHSEAFF

V: TRBV7-2
J: TRBJ2-1
length: 15
size: -
D: -
DNA: TGTGCCAGCAGCTCCCCCTTCTCGGGTTACAATGAGCAGTTCTTC
CDR3: CASSSPFSGYNEQFF

V: TRBV6-2/TRBV6-3
J: TRBJ2-7
length: 12
size: -
D: -
DNA: TGTGCCAGCAGTACAGGGTTCTACGAGCAGTACTTC
CDR3: CASSTGFYEQYF

V: TRBV12-3/TRBV12-4
J: TRBJ1-1
length: 10
size: -
D: -
DNA: TGTGCCAGCATAAGGACTGAAGCTTTCTTT
CDR3: CASIRTEAFF

V: TRBV19
J: TRBJ1-3
length: 16
size: once
D: -
DNA: TGTGCCAGTAGTAACCCCGGGACGTATTCTGGAAACACCATATATTTT
CDR3: CASSNPGTYSGNTIYF

V: TRBV28
J: TRBJ1-2
length: 12
size: -
D: TRBD1
DNA: TGTGCCAGCAGCAGGGGGACCTATGGCTACACCTTC
CDR3: CASSRGTYGYTF

V: TRBV27
J: TRBJ1-1
length: 15
size: large
D: -
DNA: TGTGCCAGCAGTTTAGTAACCCGGGACTACACTGAAGCTTTCTTT
CDR3: CASSLVTRDYTEAFF

V: TRBV28
J: TRBJ1-4
length: 14
size: -
D: TRBD1
DNA: TGTGCCAGCAGCACCGGACAGGCGGGTGAAAAACTGTTTTTT
CDR3: CASSTGQAGEKLFF

V: TRBV3-1/TRBV3-2
J: TRBJ1-1
length: 16
size: once
D: -
DNA: TGTGCCAGCAGCCAAGACGGGAACAGGGTGGGCACTGAAGCTTTCTTT
CDR3: CASSQDGNRVGTEAFF

V: TRBV7-2
J: TRBJ2-7
length: 14
size: -
D: TRBD1
DNA: TGTGCCAGCAGCTTCGGGACAGGGGCCTACGAGCAGTACTTC
CDR3: CASSFGTGAYEQYF

V: TRBV5-5
J: TRBJ2-7
length: 15
size: -
D: -
DNA: TGTGCCAGCAGCTTGACAGGGCCCCTTTACTACGAGCAGTACTTC
CDR3: CASSLTGPLYYEQYF

V: TRBV6-6
J: TRBJ2-7
length: 16
size: -
D: TRBD2
DNA: TGTGCCAGCAGCCCCCCATTAGTCCGGGGAGGGGATGAGCAGTACTTC
CDR3: CASSPPLVRGGDEQYF

V: TRBV11-2
J: TRBJ1-4
length: 13
size: -
D: -
DNA: TGTGCCAGCAGCCCCGGACAGACAGAAAAACTGTTTTTT
CDR3: CASSPGQTEKLFF

V: TRBV7-9
J: TRBJ2-1
length: 13
size: -
D: TRBD1
DNA: TGTGCCAGCACCGGACAGGGTCGTAATGAGCAGTTCTTC
CDR3: CASTGQGRNEQFF

V: TRBV2
J: TRBJ2-5
length: 14
size: -
D: -
DNA: TGTGCCAGCAGTGGGGTCAGGGGTTGGCAGACCCAGTACTTC
CDR3: CASSGVRGWQTQYF

V: TRBV5-1
J: TRBJ1-1
length: 14
size: -
D: TRBD1
DNA: TGCGCCAGCAGCTTTGGGGACAGAAACACTGAAGCTTTCTTT
CDR3: CASSFGDRNTEAFF

V: TRBV28
J: TRBJ2-7
length: 18
size: -
D: TRBD2
DNA: TGTGCCAGCAGTTTGGGTGGGTCTAGCGGGAGTCGGTCCTACGAGCAGTACTTC
CDR3: CASSLGGSSGSRSYEQYF

V: TRBV12-1
J: TRBJ1-3
length: 13
size: -
D: -
DNA: TGTGCCAGCAGCTCAGAGTCTGGAAACACCATATATTTT
CDR3: CASSSESGNTIYF

V: TRBV7-8
J: TRBJ2-2
length: 17
size: -
D: TRBD2
DNA: TGTGCCAGCAGCTTAGAGTGGCGGGCTAGCGGGCCCGGGGAGCTGTTTTTT
CDR3: CASSLEWRASGPGELFF

V: TRBV4-2
J: TRBJ2-6
length: 19
size: -
D: TRBD2
DNA: TGTGCCAGCAGCCAAGATATGGGGACTAGCCCCTCTGGGGCCAACGTCCTGACTTTC
CDR3: CASSQDMGTSPSGANVLTF

V: TRBV9
J: TRBJ2-1
length: 15
size: -
D: -
DNA: TGTGCCAGCAGCGTAGGGACCAGTGGAGGGAATGAGCAGTTCTTC
CDR3: CASSVGTSGGNEQFF

V: TRBV6-5
J: TRBJ2-1
length: 13
size: -
D: TRBD1
DNA: TGTGCCAGCAGTACCCGACAGGGGGATGAGCAGTTCTTC
CDR3: CASSTRQGDEQFF

V: TRBV19
J: TRBJ1-3
length: 20
size: -
D: -
DNA: TGTGCCAGTACAGAAATTAACCAGGGGTTCTACGCCAGTCCTGGAAACACCATATATTTT
CDR3: CASTEINQGFYASPGNTIYF

V: TRBV4-2
J: TRBJ1-3
length: 13
size: -
D: -
DNA: TGTGCCAGCAGCCAAGAGGAGGGAAACACCATATATTTT
CDR3: CASSQEEGNTIYF

V: TRBV19
J: TRBJ2-7
length: 15
size: -
D: -
DNA: TGTGCCAGTAGTATTAAGGGGGTTTCCTCCTACGAGCAGTACTTC
CDR3: CASSIKGVSSYEQYF

V: TRBV5-4
J: TRBJ2-3
length: 14
size: -
D: -
DNA: TGTGCCAGCAGCTTAGGACACTTCACAGATACGCAGTATTTT
CDR3: CASSLGHFTDTQYF

V: TRBV13
J: TRBJ2-5
length: 13
size: -
D: TRBD2
DNA: TGTGCCAGCAGCCCTAGCGGGGTGAAGACCCAGTACTTC
CDR3: CASSPSGVKTQYF

V: TRBV7-2
J: TRBJ2-1
length: 13
size: -
D: -
DNA: TGTGCCAGCAGCTTGGGGGGAACAGTGGAGCAGTTCTTC
CDR3: CASSLGGTVEQFF

V: TRBV6-5
J: TRBJ2-7
length: 15
size: -
D: -
DNA: TGTGCCAGCAGTTCCCACCCTCAGCCCAGTGACGAGCAGTACTTC
CDR3: CASSSHPQPSDEQYF

V: TRBV7-2
J: TRBJ2-7
length: 14
size: -
D: -
DNA: TGTGCCAGCAGCTTAGCCACCAGGGGCTACGAGCAGTACTTC
CDR3: CASSLATRGYEQYF

V: TRBV28
J: TRBJ2-6
length: 14
size: -
D: -
DNA: TGTGCCAGCATGTCGAGCTCTGGGGCCAACGTCCTGACTTTC
CDR3: CASMSSSGANVLTF

V: TRBV7-9
J: TRBJ2-7
length: 12
size: -
D: TRBD1
DNA: TGTGCCAGCAGTGGACAGGGAATCGAGCAGTACTTC
CDR3: CASSGQGIEQYF

V: TRBV5-1
J: TRBJ1-2
length: 13
size: -
D: TRBD1
DNA: TGCGCCAGCAGCAAGGGGACAGCTAATGGCTACACCTTC
CDR3: CASSKGTANGYTF

V: TRBV27
J: TRBJ1-5
length: 13
size: -
D: -
DNA: TGTGCCAGCAGTGTGACGTTGAATCAGCCCCAGCATTTT
CDR3: CASSVTLNQPQHF

V: TRBV9
J: TRBJ2-3
length: 12
size: few
D: -
DNA: TGTGCCAGCCAACAGATCTCGGATACGCAGTATTTT
CDR3: CASQQISDTQYF

V: TRBV2
J: TRBJ1-2
length: 13
size: -
D: -
DNA: TGTGCCAGCAGTGAAGGACTGAGCTATGGCTACACCTTC
CDR3: CASSEGLSYGYTF

V: TRBV7-5
J: TRBJ1-2
length: 16
size: -
D: -
DNA: TGTGCCAGAAGCTTAGAGGACAGGGGGATAAACTATGGCTACACCTTC
CDR3: CARSLEDRGINYGYTF